A single sample gave rise to the 5 T cell receptor beta chains below, sequenced in a study of blood T cell repertoires in COVID-19. Profiled with immunoSEQ multiplex PCR; TCRdb holds only in-frame clones, not every one. Of about 240,000 clones in the sample, more than 70% were seen once. The sequenced material came from peripheral blood. These receptors all come from a man at least 80 years old with acute or convalescent COVID-19.

The chain combines TRBV15 with TRBJ1-6; 7 nucleotides line up with TRBD1. Germline CDR1 is LNHNV and CDR2 is YYDKDF (reference sequence). The CDR3 spans 15 residues. J gave up 9 bases and V 3 bases, and 8 bases lay outside the gene matches. CDR3 protein: CATSSTQGGSSPLHF. The CDR3 DNA reads TGTGCCACCAGCAGCACCCAGGGGGGTAGTTCACCCCTCCACTTT.

The chain employs TRBV9 and TRBJ2-5, with 12 bases identical to TRBD2. V dropped 0 bases and J dropped 5; count of bases not matched to a gene: 8. CDR3 length equals 17 residues. Looked up from germline, CDR1 is SGDLS and CDR2 is YYNGEE. The CDR3 DNA follows: TGTGCCAGCAGCGTAGGGGCCCTAGCGGGAGGGGGGGAGACCCAGTACTTC. Encoded protein: CASSVGALAGGGETQYF.

V gene TRBV5-1 combines with J gene TRBJ2-5, with TRBD2 identical over 9 bases. This CDR3 contains 17 residues. Germline loops: CDR1 SGHRS, CDR2 YFSETQ. The V and J ends lost 0 bases and 4 bases, in that order; junction bases with no gene match: 10. The CDR3, as DNA: TGCGCCAGCAGCTTGGGTTTGACTAGCGGATGGGGAGAGACCCAGTACTTC. It yields the protein CASSLGLTSGWGETQYF.

The chain recombines TRBV2 with TRBJ2-1; TRBD2 aligns across 9 bases. V trimming: 2 bases; J trimming: 7 bases; junction bases outside the gene matches: 3. Germline-derived CDR1 and CDR2 are SNHLY and FYNNEI. This CDR3 is 14 amino acids long. The DNA of the CDR3 is TGTGCCAGCAGTGAAACGCTAGCGGGGAATGAGCAGTTCTTC. Protein product: CASSETLAGNEQFF.

The V and J genes are TRBV10-2 and TRBJ2-3; D ambiguous. Germline V gene lookup returns CDR1 WSHSY and CDR2 SAAADI. Trimming left V 1 base short and J 3 bases short, with 11 bases between. The CDR3 is made up of 15 amino acids. The CDR3 protein is CASSEWSIETDTQYF. The CDR3 DNA reads TGCGCCAGCAGTGAGTGGTCCATAGAAACAGATACGCAGTATTTT.